What follows describes a single T cell receptor beta chain. This record belongs to a study of blood T cell repertoires in COVID-19. Study as a whole: The study drew acute and convalescent COVID-19 samples from the United States, Italy and Spain. T cells, B-cell-depleted T cells, or PBMCs supplied cDNA or gDNA.

The V end was cut by 1 base, the J end by 2 bases, with 5 bases between. CDR1 and CDR2 (germline): MDHEN, SYDVKM. CDR3 length equals 13 residues. As handled by the study authors: Using reference gene primer amplification, nucleated cell counts were estimated. Using immunoSEQ multiplex PCR, the repertoire was profiled, and TCRdb retains in-frame clones only, with some absent. V, J and clone size were drawn from that table, and D and trimming were deduced from the DNA. The data hold about 190,000 clones, with nearly 85% observed a single time. Input material: peripheral blood. This clonotype originated in a woman aged 25 to 45 with acute or convalescent COVID-19. This chain connects TRBV28 to TRBJ2-5; unclear D gene. CDR3 sequence: CASSLLLQETQYF. The CDR3 DNA follows: TGTGCCAGCAGTTTATTGTTACAAGAGACCCAGTACTTC. Full variable domain (rest looked up from reference TRBV28 and TRBJ2-5): DVKVTQSSRYLVKRTGEKVFLECVQDMDHENMFWYRQDPGLGLRLIYFSYDVKMKEKGDIPEGYSVSREKKERFSLILESASTNQTSMYLCASSLLLQETQYFGPGTRLLVL.